Following are 18 T cell receptor beta chains from one sample sequenced in a study of CD8+ T cells in alopecia areata. In each case, RNA was isolated and then reverse transcribed into cDNA as the sequencing template. TCRdb keeps only in-frame clones here, not all; method: immunoSEQ multiplex PCR. Found here are about 200,000 clones, 58% of them singletons; the top ten hold 5.5% to 6%. Treatment in this sample: oral pan-JAK inhibitor, 5-10 mg twice daily. The specimen comprised CD4+ T cells sorted from blood, sampled at week 24, from a patient treated with tofacitinib. The receptors here all came from a human donor with alopecia areata.

The J gene is TRBJ2-1, the V gene TRBV9; D is perhaps TRBD1 (6 bases). Trimming stripped 0 bases from V and 3 bases from J, with 10 bases between. The CDR3 covers 15 residues. The V gene's germline CDR1 is SGDLS and CDR2 YYNGEE. The CDR3 DNA reads TGTGCCAGCAGCGTAGACGTGACAGGCTACAATGAGCAGTTCTTC. This codes for CASSVDVTGYNEQFF.

The J gene is TRBJ2-5, the V gene TRBV7-9; 13 bases are shared with TRBD2. This CDR3 comprises 17 residues. The J segment lost 4 bases and the V segment lost 2 bases, leaving 7 bases of the junction unmatched. Germline V gene data show CDR1 as SEHNR and CDR2 as FQNEAQ (reference sequence). The CDR3 loop is CASSLPQRTSGRETQYF. As DNA, the CDR3 is TGTGCCAGCAGCTTACCCCAGCGGACTAGCGGGAGAGAGACCCAGTACTTC. Full variable domain (outside the CDR3, taken from reference TRBV7-9 and TRBJ2-5): DTGVSQNPRHKITKRGQNVTFRCDPISEHNRLYWYRQTLGQGPEFLTYFQNEAQLEKSRLLSDRFSAERPKGSFSTLEIQRTEQGDSAMYLCASSLPQRTSGRETQYFGPGTRLLVL.

The V and J genes are TRBV5-5 and TRBJ1-1; D is ambiguous. Germline assignment: CDR1 SGHKS and CDR2 YYEKEE (reference sequence). With 0 bases removed from V and 3 bases from J, the gap between germline ends came to 15 bases. The CDR3 loop spans 16 amino acids. CDR3 protein: CASSLVARAGHTEAFF. CDR3 DNA sequence: TGTGCCAGCAGCTTGGTAGCTCGAGCAGGACACACTGAAGCTTTCTTT.

The chain recombines TRBV30 with TRBJ2-7; D is uncertain. The germline V gene encodes CDR1 GTSNPN and CDR2 SVGIG (reference sequence). V was clipped by 7 bases and J by 7 bases, with 17 bases between them. The CDR3 covers 12 residues. The CDR3, as DNA: TGTGCCTCAATGAGGCAGGCGGCTGAGCAGTACTTC. Translation: CASMRQAAEQYF.

The J gene is TRBJ2-2, the V gene TRBV2, with D unresolved. The CDR3 covers 13 residues. Germline values: CDR1 SNHLY, CDR2 FYNNEI. The germline V and J ends were trimmed by 7 bases and 4 bases, with 10 bases remaining between them. The CDR3 DNA reads as TGTGCCAGCACTCCGACGGGCACCGGGGAGCTGTTTTTT. As protein: CASTPTGTGELFF.

A remark on this clone: At the DNA level, this CDR3 is encoded by other sequences in the same sample as well. This chain connects TRBV7-2 to TRBJ1-2; D gene uncertain. The germline gives CDR1 SGHTA, CDR2 FQGNSA. CDR3 length: 12 residues. Trimming stripped 2 bases from V and 3 bases from J, with 4 bases between. For the CDR3, the DNA is TGTGCCAGCAGCTTACTGGACTATGGCTACACCTTC. Protein product: CASSLLDYGYTF.

Remarks on this clone: The junction does not match germline at one end; this may be a read error. The rearrangement joins TRBV4-1 to TRBJ1-6; 7 nucleotides agree with TRBD1. Germline V CDR1 and CDR2: MGHRA, YSYEKL. This CDR3 comprises 13 residues. CDR3 region: CASRGQNNSPLHF. CDR3 coding DNA: TGTGCCAGCAGGGGACAGAATAATTCACCCCTCCACTTT.

The chain joins TRBV27 to TRBJ2-1; D possibly corresponds to TRBD2 (7 bases). Germline V gene data show CDR1 as MNHEY and CDR2 as SMNVEV (reference sequence). The ends were cut back, 3 bases at V and 15 bases at J, with 18 bases in the middle. There are 13 residues in the CDR3. The CDR3 DNA reads TGTGCCAGCAGTTTGAATGGGAGGGGGGGCTCGTTCTTC. Protein product: CASSLNGRGGSFF.

This clone appeared a few times. The V call is TRBV7-2, the J call TRBJ2-5; 8 bases fit TRBD2. CDR1 and CDR2 (germline): SGHTA, FQGNSA. Germline trimming cut 2 bases from V and 5 bases from J; bases unmatched to any gene: 7. CDR3 length equals 15 residues. CDR3 region: CASSLSSGGRETQYF. CDR3 in DNA: TGTGCCAGCAGCTTAAGTTCGGGGGGGCGGGAGACCCAGTACTTC.

This clone was seen a few times. This sequence joins TRBV10-3 and TRBJ2-2; possibly TRBD2 for D (6 bases). Germline assignment: CDR1 ENHRY and CDR2 SYGVKD. Trimming removed 8 bases from V and 4 bases from J, with 11 bases in between. The length of the CDR3 is 13 residues. The CDR3 sequence is CAIAFGGTGELFF. The CDR3 region has the DNA TGTGCCATCGCGTTCGGGGGCACCGGGGAGCTGTTTTTT.

This chain connects TRBV6-5 to TRBJ1-2; possible D gene TRBD1, 6 bases. V was trimmed by 3 bases and J by 5 bases, leaving 10 bases between them. CDR1 and CDR2 (germline): MNHEY, SVGAGI. This CDR3 comprises 13 residues. CDR3 in DNA: TGTGCCAGCAGTTATGAGGGGGGGTATGGCTACACCTTC. This translates into CASSYEGGYGYTF.

This clone was observed once. The CDR3 DNA sequence: TGTGCCAGCAGCTATGGACAGGGATACTCAGGGGCCAACGTCCTGACTTTC. As protein: CASSYGQGYSGANVLTF. The chain employs TRBV11-2 and TRBJ2-6; TRBD1 agrees at 8 bases. The CDR3 contains 17 residues. With V trimmed by 4 bases and J by 4 bases, 9 bases remained unmatched. From germline, CDR1 is SGHAT and CDR2 FQNNGV.

This clone was detected only a few times. The CDR3 bases are TGTGCCAGCAGCTTGGCGGGCAGCTCCTACGAGCAGTACTTC. Residues: CASSLAGSSYEQYF. The rearrangement joins TRBV5-4 to TRBJ2-7, with D unclear. V was cut by 0 bases and J by 0 bases, with 7 bases left in between. The CDR3 totals 14 residues. Germline CDR1 reads SGHNT; CDR2 reads YYREEE (reference sequence).

This sequence joins TRBV9 and TRBJ2-7, with 8 nucleotides matching TRBD1. After removal of 0 bases from V and 5 bases from J, the junction contained 7 bases not matched to a gene. CDR3 length: 15 residues. Per the germline V gene, CDR1 is SGDLS and CDR2 is YYNGEE. CDR3: CASSVVPGGVHEQYF. The DNA of the CDR3 is TGTGCCAGCAGCGTAGTGCCAGGGGGCGTCCACGAGCAGTACTTC.

The chain combines TRBV29-1 with TRBJ2-3; TRBD2 is a possible D gene (6 bases). In germline, CDR1 is SQVTM, CDR2 ANQGSEA. The CDR3 has 16 residues. The germline V and J ends were trimmed by 5 bases and 0 bases, with 18 bases remaining between them. CDR3 region: CSVNSIGGESTDTQYF. CDR3 nucleotide sequence: TGCAGCGTTAACTCCATCGGCGGGGAAAGCACAGATACGCAGTATTTT.

The chain combines TRBV23-1 with TRBJ2-7; weak D call: TRBD1 (5 bases). TRBV23-1 is treated as an ORF (open reading frame) with a function not yet certain. This CDR3 spans 17 amino acids. V was shortened by 3 bases and J by 5 bases, with 23 bases between the two germline ends. CDR3 residues: CASSHHPRATKTDEQYF. The CDR3 DNA follows: TGCGCCAGCAGTCATCACCCCAGGGCAACAAAAACGGACGAGCAGTACTTC.

V gene TRBV6-6 combines with J gene TRBJ1-2; 9 positions match TRBD1. The germline CDR1 and CDR2 sequences are MNHNY and SVGAGI (reference sequence). This CDR3 spans 16 amino acids. After removal of 6 bases from V and 0 bases from J, the junction contained 8 bases not matched to a gene. CDR3 DNA: TGTGCCAGCAGCACTATAGGACAGGGGACTAACTATGGCTACACCTTC. Amino acid sequence: CASSTIGQGTNYGYTF.

This rearrangement joins TRBV6-6 to TRBJ2-2; the match to TRBD2 covers 9 bases. This CDR3 comprises 14 residues. Germline assignment: CDR1 MNHNY and CDR2 SVGAGI (reference sequence). With V trimmed by 10 bases and J by 3 bases, 6 bases remained unmatched. As DNA, the CDR3 is TGTGCCATCGATAGCGGGAGAGACACCGGGGAGCTGTTTTTT. It yields the protein CAIDSGRDTGELFF.